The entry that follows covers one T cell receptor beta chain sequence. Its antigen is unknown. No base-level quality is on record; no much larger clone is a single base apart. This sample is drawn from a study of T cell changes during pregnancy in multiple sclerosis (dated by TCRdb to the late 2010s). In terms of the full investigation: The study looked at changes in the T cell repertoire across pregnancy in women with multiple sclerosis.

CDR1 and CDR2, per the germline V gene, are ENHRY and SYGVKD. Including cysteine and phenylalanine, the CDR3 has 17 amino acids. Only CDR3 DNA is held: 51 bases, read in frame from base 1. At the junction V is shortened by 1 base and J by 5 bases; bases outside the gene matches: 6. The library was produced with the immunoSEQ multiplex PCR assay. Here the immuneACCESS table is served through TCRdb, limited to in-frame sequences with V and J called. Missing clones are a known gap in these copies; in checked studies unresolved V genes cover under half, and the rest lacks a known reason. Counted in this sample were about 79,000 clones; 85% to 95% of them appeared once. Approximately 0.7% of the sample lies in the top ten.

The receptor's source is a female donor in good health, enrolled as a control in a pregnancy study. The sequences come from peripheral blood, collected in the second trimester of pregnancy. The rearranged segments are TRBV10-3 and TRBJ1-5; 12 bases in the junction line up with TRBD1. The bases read TGTGCCATCAGTGAGTTTGGGGGGACAGGGGGCGATCAGCCCCAGCATTTT. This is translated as CAISEFGGTGGDQPQHF.